This paragraph covers one T cell receptor (beta chain) sequence. Its antigen is not known. The sample belongs to a study of T cells after posttransplantation cyclophosphamide. General observations from the study: Later post-transplant blood repertoires were often dominated by donor CD8+ memory clones. Skin or GI-infiltrating T cells shared few TRB sequences with blood.

Germline values: CDR1 MNHEY, CDR2 SVGAGI. The trim removed 6 bases at V and 10 bases at J, leaving 13 bases unmatched. This CDR3 spans 14 amino acids. Here immunoSEQ multiplex PCR was the method, and the copy in TCRdb shows in-frame clones only, minus some. Of tens of thousands of clones detected, approximately 76% appear once; the ten largest clones hold over 0.65%. The related graft donor's blood sample was taken on the day of bone marrow donation. The gene calls are TRBV6-5 and TRBJ1-1; 8 bases match TRBD1. This clonotype was obtained from a woman aged 55-70 years in good health, CMV-negative, and a related stem cell transplant donor. The sequencing input was memory CD4+ T cells sorted from PBMCs. The CDR3: CASRPTTGALGAFF. CDR3 coding DNA: TGTGCCAGCAGGCCTACGACAGGGGCGTTAGGAGCTTTCTTT.